This T cell receptor beta chain was captured in a study of cytomegalovirus exposure and HLA in healthy donors. Overall study: Per a later analysis, the roughly 670 first-cohort and about 120 validation repertoires shared one platform.

From the approximately 120-subject validation cohort, which was separate from the roughly 630-subject first cohort, the donors were drawn. Trimming took 4 bases from V and 2 from J; bases not matched to a gene: 3. CDR1 and CDR2 from the germline V gene are SGHTS and YDEGEE. This CDR3 has 15 residues. Profiling relied on immunoSEQ multiplex PCR, and the TCRdb table lists in-frame clones only, not all of them. The sample comprises a few hundred thousand clones, 86% of which are singletons, and around 0.84% rests with the top ten. Overall study findings and caveats: In the approximately 130 validation repertoires, a later analysis found that first-cohort TCR clusters tended to co-occur.

About this clone: The antigen remains undetermined.

The sample was PBMCs. The chain has TRBV5-8 and TRBJ2-6, with 7 bases matching TRBD1. This clonotype was sampled from a young woman in good health and CMV-seronegative. CDR3 DNA: TGTGCCAGCAGCCACCAGGGGGCTGGGGCCAACGTCCTGACTTTC. Protein: CASSHQGAGANVLTF.